This T cell receptor (beta chain) is drawn from a study of blood T cell repertoires in COVID-19. Turning to the study itself: Samples came from the United States, Italy and Spain, spanning acute and convalescent COVID-19. The analysed material was cDNA or gDNA that came from T cells, B-cell-depleted T cells, or PBMCs.

Germline-derived CDR1 and CDR2 are MDHEN and SYDVKM. The CDR3 consists of 12 residues. V gave up 8 bases and J gave up 11 bases, with 15 bases separating them. Under the authors' procedure: Estimated nucleated cell counts came from reference gene primer amplification. The protocol was immunoSEQ multiplex PCR, while the TCRdb copy is restricted to in-frame clones and leaves out a portion. V and J calls and clone size are as listed in that table; D and trimming were resolved from the DNA. The repertoire consists of 130,000 or so clones, with around four fifths occurring once and the leading ten covering 1.5% to 2%.

The origin of this receptor is a human donor in a cohort sampled during active COVID-19. The V and J genes are TRBV28 and TRBJ2-2; D gene uncertain. Sequenced sample: peripheral blood. Here the CDR3 DNA reads TGTGCCAGCGGAAATAGCCGAGGAGAGCTGTTTTTT. Its translation: CASGNSRGELFF. The entire variable domain, with the rest obtained from reference TRBV28 and TRBJ2-2, is as follows: DVKVTQSSRYLVKRTGEKVFLECVQDMDHENMFWYRQDPGLGLRLIYFSYDVKMKEKGDIPEGYSVSREKKERFSLILESASTNQTSMYLCASGNSRGELFFGEGSRLTVL.